This TCR beta chain was recovered during a study of cytomegalovirus exposure and HLA in healthy donors. The study, taken as a whole, reports: TCR beta chains numbering more than 150 were designated cytomegalovirus-associated. Despite most TCR sequences being rare, some public TCRs occurred in many donors.

Remarks on this clone: Its target is unknown.

Germline trimming cut 6 bases from V and 6 bases from J; bases unmatched to any gene: 9. The germline V gene encodes CDR1 ENHRY and CDR2 SYGVKD. The CDR3 consists of 14 residues. Profiled with immunoSEQ multiplex PCR; TCRdb holds only in-frame clones, not every one. The data show 150,000 to 200,000 clones, 65% to 85% seen once. This clonotype was sampled from a woman between 18 and 29 years old in good health and CMV-seropositive. Sequenced input: PBMCs. The rearrangement joins TRBV10-3 to TRBJ1-2, with 8 nucleotides matching TRBD1. The CDR3 DNA follows: TGTGCCATCAGATCCGACAGGGGCGGGGATGGCTACACCTTC. Amino acids: CAIRSDRGGDGYTF.